Each of the 29 T cell receptor beta chains below was sequenced from the same sample in a study of blood T cell repertoires in COVID-19. Clones were read by immunoSEQ multiplex PCR, and TCRdb kept only the in-frame ones, dropping some. The sample contains 330,000 or so clones, 92% of which appear only once. The sequenced sample was PBMCs or T cells enriched from blood (not recorded which). The source of these receptors is a woman aged 25 to 39 who had recovered from COVID-19.

The chain has TRBV7-3 and TRBJ1-6, with D tentatively TRBD1 (6 bases). V shed 5 bases and J shed 10 bases, with 15 bases lying between them. The CDR3 length is 14 residues. The V gene's germline CDR1 is SGHTA and CDR2 FQGTGA. CDR3 nucleotide sequence: TGTGCCAGCAGCCTCACAGGGTATGACTCACCCCTCCACTTT. Translation: CASSLTGYDSPLHF.

The J gene is TRBJ1-6, the V gene TRBV2; 10 bases are shared with TRBD1. This CDR3 region has 14 residues. V dropped 6 bases and J dropped 8; count of bases not matched to a gene: 4. Germline CDR1 is SNHLY and CDR2 is FYNNEI. The DNA of the CDR3 is TGTGCCAGCAGAAAGGACAGGGGGTATTCACCCCTCCACTTT. Translated, it gives CASRKDRGYSPLHF.

The gene calls are TRBV18 and TRBJ2-1; 14 bases match TRBD2. With 6 bases clipped from V and 7 bases from J, the junction kept 5 bases outside the gene matches. Per the germline V gene, CDR1 is KGHSH and CDR2 is LQKENI. The CDR3 is 15 residues long. CDR3 nucleotides: TGTGCCAGCTCGCCGGGACTAGCGGGAGTTAATGAGCAGTTCTTC. It translates to CASSPGLAGVNEQFF.

This clone has just one count. The J gene is TRBJ2-5, the V gene TRBV5-1; D might be TRBD2 (5 bases). Germline V gene lookup returns CDR1 SGHRS and CDR2 YFSETQ. The V gene lost 3 bases and the J gene lost 5 bases, with 11 bases spanning the gap. The CDR3 has 13 amino acids. CDR3 protein: CASSSPGIETQYF. The CDR3 bases are TGCGCCAGCAGCTCACCGGGAATCGAGACCCAGTACTTC. The whole variable domain, filled in from reference TRBV5-1 and TRBJ2-5, reads KAGVTQTPRYLIKTRGQQVTLSCSPISGHRSVSWYQQTPGQGLQFLFEYFSETQRNKGNFPGRFSGRQFSNSRSEMNVSTLELGDSALYLCASSSPGIETQYFGPGTRLLVL.

The genes are TRBV30 and TRBJ1-2; D gene unclear. The CDR3 totals 13 residues. V shed 0 bases and J shed 5 bases, with 10 bases lying between them. Per the germline V gene, CDR1 is GTSNPN and CDR2 is SVGIG (reference sequence). CDR3 region: CAWSVNPVYGYTF. CDR3 in DNA: TGTGCCTGGAGTGTAAATCCCGTATATGGCTACACCTTC.

The chain couples TRBV7-9 to TRBJ2-7; TRBD2 matches at 7 bases. CDR1 is SEHNR and CDR2 is FQNEAQ in the germline V gene (reference sequence). J lost 2 bases, V lost 8 bases, and 6 bases had no gene match. The CDR3 spans 13 residues. The DNA for the CDR3 is TGTGCCAGCGTGGGGGAGGGTACCTACGAGCAGTACTTC. Protein sequence: CASVGEGTYEQYF.

This clone was detected only a few times. The V gene is TRBV21-1, the J gene TRBJ1-4; TRBD1 reflects the table's D call only, with no check against the DNA. TRBV21-1 is deemed a pseudogene. This CDR3 has 15 residues. DNA of the CDR3: TGTGCCAGCAGCAAGAGGAAGGGGACTAATGAAAAACTGTTTTTT. As protein: CASSKRKGTNEKLFF.

The V and J genes are TRBV4-2 and TRBJ2-3; 13 bases match TRBD2. Losses at the gene ends were 4 bases for V and 2 bases for J; bases not matched to a gene: 6. The germline CDR1 and CDR2 sequences are LGHNA and YNFKEQ. The CDR3 runs 17 residues. The CDR3 loop is CASSRGLAGTTTDTQYF. The CDR3 DNA reads as TGTGCCAGCAGCCGGGGACTAGCGGGGACCACCACAGATACGCAGTATTTT.

The CDR3 bases are TGTGCCAGCAGTTCCCCGGGACTAGTAATACGTGAGCAGTTCTTC. This gives the protein CASSSPGLVIREQFF. V is TRBV6-5 and J is TRBJ2-1, with TRBD2 matching over 8 bases. The J segment lost 9 bases and the V segment lost 4 bases, leaving 11 bases of the junction unmatched. The CDR3 totals 15 residues. The germline V gene encodes CDR1 MNHEY and CDR2 SVGAGI.

The chain uses TRBV28 and TRBJ1-2; 7 bases fit TRBD1. The CDR3 sequence is 12 residues long. V shed 7 bases and J 8 bases; nucleotides not matched to a gene: 7. The germline V gene encodes CDR1 MDHEN and CDR2 SYDVKM. This CDR3 reads CASNQGGWGYTF. The DNA of the CDR3 is TGTGCCAGCAATCAAGGGGGCTGGGGCTACACCTTC.

This clone occurred once. The chain joins TRBV5-4 to TRBJ1-2, with 7 bases fitting TRBD1. CDR3 length equals 16 residues. V lost 4 bases to trimming and J lost 3 bases; unmatched junction nucleotides: 12. Germline CDR1 reads SGHNT; CDR2 reads YYREEE (reference sequence). The CDR3 sequence is CASSRGTEAAHYGYTF. The CDR3 nucleotides are TGTGCCAGCAGCCGGGGGACAGAGGCCGCTCACTATGGCTACACCTTC.

V is TRBV27 and J is TRBJ1-1, with TRBD1 matching 9 bases. Germline V lookup: CDR1 MNHEY, CDR2 SMNVEV (reference sequence). The CDR3 runs to 15 residues. Unmatched junction bases numbered 7, after V lost 7 bases and J lost 1 base. The DNA of the CDR3 is TGTGCCAGCACCACAGGGGGCGCGAGGAACACTGAAGCTTTCTTT. It codes for CASTTGGARNTEAFF.

This sequence joins TRBV29-1 and TRBJ1-4; 10 nucleotides line up with TRBD1. There are 14 residues in the CDR3. V lost 7 bases, J lost 8 bases, and 10 bases stayed unmatched. CDR1 is SQVTM and CDR2 is ANQGSEA in the germline V gene. This chain's CDR3 is CSGQGAISGEKLFF. The CDR3 DNA reads as TGCAGCGGACAGGGGGCGATCTCAGGGGAAAAACTGTTTTTT. The entire variable domain, with the rest obtained from reference TRBV29-1 and TRBJ1-4, is as follows: SAVISQKPSRDICQRGTSLTIQCQVDSQVTMMFWYRQQPGQSLTLIATANQGSEATYESGFVIDKFPISRPNLTFSTLTVSNMSPEDSSIYLCSGQGAISGEKLFFGSGTQLSVL.

CDR3 residues: CASSYDGNSPLHF. CDR3 coding DNA: TGCGCCAGCTCCTACGACGGGAATTCACCCCTCCACTTT. This sequence joins TRBV5-1 and TRBJ1-6; D not resolved. The V gene's germline CDR1 is SGHRS and CDR2 YFSETQ. Trimming stripped 7 bases from V and 7 bases from J, with 12 bases between. This CDR3 has 13 residues.

Ten or more counts support this clone. V is TRBV9 and J is TRBJ2-1; D gene unclear. This CDR3 contains 13 residues. Trimming took off 0 bases at V and 9 bases at J, with 10 bases between the two ends. Germline assignment: CDR1 SGDLS and CDR2 YYNGEE. The CDR3 DNA follows: TGTGCCAGCAGCGTAGAGCTAGTTTCTGAGCAGTTCTTC. Amino acids: CASSVELVSEQFF.

The rearrangement uses TRBV7-8 and TRBJ2-7; possibly TRBD1 for D (6 bases). Trimming took off 5 bases at V and 7 bases at J, with 18 bases between the two ends. CDR1 is SGHVS, CDR2 FQNEAQ, per germline. The CDR3 spans 14 residues. The CDR3 bases are TGTGCCAGCAGCACAGGGACCACGACGGGTGAGCAGTACTTC. This translates into CASSTGTTTGEQYF.

As for this clone: Other DNA sequences from this sample encode an identical CDR3 as well. J is TRBJ1-2 and V is TRBV28; D is ambiguous. V was cut by 3 bases and J by 5 bases, with 7 bases left in between. Germline CDR1 is MDHEN and CDR2 is SYDVKM. This CDR3 comprises 12 residues. CDR3 loop: CASSFGSYGYTF. In DNA form, the CDR3 reads TGTGCCAGCAGTTTTGGCTCATATGGCTACACCTTC.

The rearrangement links TRBV20-1 to TRBJ1-4; a weak D match, TRBD1 (5 bases). This CDR3 contains 15 residues. The germline CDR1 and CDR2 sequences are DFQATT and SNEGSKA (reference sequence). Trimming removed 3 bases at V and 4 bases at J, with 15 bases between. The CDR3 spells CSASNSDSDNEKLFF. The CDR3 DNA follows: TGCAGTGCTAGTAATTCAGACAGTGATAATGAAAAACTGTTTTTT.

The V gene is TRBV28, the J gene TRBJ1-1; TRBD1 is a possible D gene (6 bases). CDR3 length: 15 amino acids. Germline V gene sequence: CDR1 MDHEN, CDR2 SYDVKM. The V end was cut by 2 bases, the J end by 4 bases, with 14 bases between. This CDR3 is CASSLQGSKGTEAFF. The CDR3 nucleotides read TGTGCCAGCAGTTTACAGGGGTCGAAGGGCACTGAAGCTTTCTTT.

The CDR3 here is CASSMVPGTEAFF. The CDR3 coding sequence is TGTGCCAGCAGCATGGTCCCGGGAACTGAAGCTTTCTTT. The J gene is TRBJ1-1, the V gene TRBV7-9; D gene unclear. The germline CDR1 and CDR2 sequences are SEHNR and FQNEAQ (reference sequence). The V gene lost 5 bases and the J gene lost 5 bases, with 12 bases spanning the gap. The CDR3 has 13 residues.

J is TRBJ1-3 and V is TRBV5-6, with D perhaps matching TRBD1 (5 bases). Germline loops: CDR1 SGHDT, CDR2 YYEEEE. The CDR3 spans 14 residues. Trimming shortened V by 1 base and J by 3 bases, and 8 bases separated the two germline ends. Written as DNA, the CDR3 is TGTGCCAGCAGCTTGTGGGGCGGTGGAAACACCATATATTTT. It translates to CASSLWGGGNTIYF.

In regard to this clone: A read error may account for a junction end that differs from germline. Here the CDR3 DNA reads TGTGCTAGCAGCCGGTACTCGAACGGGGAGCTGTTTTTT. This codes for CASSRYSNGELFF. The V and J genes are TRBV7-7 and TRBJ2-2; D is uncertain. CDR1 and CDR2 (germline): SSHAT, FNYEAQ (reference sequence). This CDR3 comprises 13 residues.

The chain combines TRBV19 with TRBJ1-6; TRBD1 matches at 7 bases. Germline CDR1 and CDR2: LNHDA and SQIVND (reference sequence). V gave up 5 bases and J gave up 10 bases; unmatched junction bases: 11. CDR3 length: 15 amino acids. CDR3 DNA sequence: TGTGCCAGTAGTCCCCCCGAGGGGGCAAGGTCACCCCTCCACTTT. This sequence encodes CASSPPEGARSPLHF.

The chain is built from TRBV27 and TRBJ1-2; no firm D call. Germline lookup yields CDR1 MNHEY and CDR2 SMNVEV (reference sequence). V was cut by 6 bases and J by 8 bases, with 19 bases left in between. The length of the CDR3 is 14 residues. CDR3 DNA sequence: TGTGCCAGCAGCTCTAGTCCGGACTTGGAAGGCTACACCTTC. Amino acid sequence: CASSSSPDLEGYTF.

The rearrangement uses TRBV10-3 and TRBJ2-6, with D unclear. The CDR3 has 15 residues. The germline V gene encodes CDR1 ENHRY and CDR2 SYGVKD. Trimming left V 1 base short and J 4 bases short, with 8 bases between. CDR3 residues: CAISEWAKGANVLTF. For the CDR3, the DNA is TGTGCCATCAGTGAGTGGGCGAAAGGGGCCAACGTCCTGACTTTC.

V usage is TRBV10-3 and J usage is TRBJ2-7, with 7 bases that match TRBD1. Germline trimming cut 7 bases from V and 6 bases from J; bases unmatched to any gene: 12. CDR1 is ENHRY and CDR2 is SYGVKD in the germline V gene. This CDR3 has 14 amino acids. CDR3 amino acids: CAITIGGPSTEQYF. CDR3 nucleotides: TGTGCCATCACGATAGGGGGCCCTAGCACCGAGCAGTACTTC.

This chain uses TRBV5-4 with TRBJ1-2; the D is unclear. Trimming shortened V by 1 base and J by 5 bases, and 9 bases separated the two germline ends. The CDR3 spans 13 residues. Germline assignment: CDR1 SGHNT and CDR2 YYREEE (reference sequence). CDR3 in DNA: TGTGCCAGCAGCTTGATGGGCGGGTATGGCTACACCTTC. Its translation: CASSLMGGYGYTF.

This clone was detected only once. This chain's CDR3 is CASSKKRVMCLAGDDTGELFF. Written as DNA, the CDR3 is TGTGCCAGCAGCAAAAAAAGGGTGATGTGTCTAGCGGGAGACGACACCGGGGAGCTGTTTTTT. The chain links TRBV21-1 to TRBJ2-2; TRBD2, the table's D call, lacks a check against the DNA. TRBV21-1 corresponds to a pseudogene. CDR3 length: 21 amino acids.

The genes are TRBV9 and TRBJ2-1; 12 positions agree with TRBD2. The germline gives CDR1 SGDLS, CDR2 YYNGEE. The CDR3 runs 15 residues. V gave up 0 bases and J gave up 8 bases; unmatched junction bases: 3. Here the CDR3 reads CASSVGLAGVYEQFF. Written as DNA, the CDR3 is TGTGCCAGCAGCGTAGGACTAGCGGGGGTCTATGAGCAGTTCTTC.